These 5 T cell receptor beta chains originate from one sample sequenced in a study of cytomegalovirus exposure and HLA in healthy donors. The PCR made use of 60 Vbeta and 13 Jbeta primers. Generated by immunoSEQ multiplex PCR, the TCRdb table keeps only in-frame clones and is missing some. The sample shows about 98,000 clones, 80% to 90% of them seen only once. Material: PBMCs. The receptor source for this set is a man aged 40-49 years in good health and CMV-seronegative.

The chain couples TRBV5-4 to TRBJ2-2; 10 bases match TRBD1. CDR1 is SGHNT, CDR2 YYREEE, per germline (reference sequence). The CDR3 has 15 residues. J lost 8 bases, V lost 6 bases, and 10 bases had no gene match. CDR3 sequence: CASKPGTGAPGELFF. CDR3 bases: TGTGCCAGCAAACCCGGGACAGGGGCGCCGGGGGAGCTGTTTTTT.

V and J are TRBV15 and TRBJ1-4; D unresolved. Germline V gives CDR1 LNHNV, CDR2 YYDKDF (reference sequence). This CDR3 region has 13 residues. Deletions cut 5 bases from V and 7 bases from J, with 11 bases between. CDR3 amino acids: CATSSGSREKLFF. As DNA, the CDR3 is TGTGCCACCAGCTCCGGGTCTCGTGAAAAACTGTTTTTT.

The CDR3 bases are TGTGCCAGCAACGGACAGGGGAAAGCTTTCTTT. Protein: CASNGQGKAFF. The genes are TRBV27 and TRBJ1-1; 9 nucleotides line up with TRBD1. The CDR3 loop spans 11 amino acids. The V and J ends lost 7 bases and 9 bases, in that order; junction bases with no gene match: 3. Germline-derived CDR1 and CDR2 are MNHEY and SMNVEV (reference sequence).

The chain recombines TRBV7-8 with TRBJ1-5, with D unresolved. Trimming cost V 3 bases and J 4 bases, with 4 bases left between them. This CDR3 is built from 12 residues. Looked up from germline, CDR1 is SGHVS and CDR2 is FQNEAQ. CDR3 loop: CASSFRNQPQHF. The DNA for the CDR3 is TGTGCCAGCAGCTTCAGAAATCAGCCCCAGCATTTT. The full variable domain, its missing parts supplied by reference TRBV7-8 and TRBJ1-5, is GAGVSQSPRYKVAKRGQDVALRCDPISGHVSLFWYQQALGQGPEFLTYFQNEAQLDKSGLPSDRFFAERPEGSVSTLKIQRTQQEDSAVYLCASSFRNQPQHFGDGTRLSIL.

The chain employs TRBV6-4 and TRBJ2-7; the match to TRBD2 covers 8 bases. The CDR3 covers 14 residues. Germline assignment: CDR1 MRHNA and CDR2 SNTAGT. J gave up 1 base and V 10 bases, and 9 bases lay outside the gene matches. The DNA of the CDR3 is TGTGCCAACCCCGGGACTAGTATTTCCTACGAGCAGTACTTC. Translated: CANPGTSISYEQYF.